This TCR beta chain was sequenced during a study of glioma-infiltrating T cells after dendritic cell vaccination. Overall study: Glioblastoma patients came from Phase I and II dendritic cell vaccination trials. At biweekly intervals, patients got three intradermal dendritic cell vaccine injections.

Germline lookup yields CDR1 LNHDA and CDR2 SQIVND (reference sequence). Trimming took off 3 bases at V and 1 base at J, with 8 bases between the two ends. The CDR3 runs to 14 residues. Input was around 1.9 ug genomic DNA, or all available if less. This table comes from immunoSEQ multiplex PCR, and its TCRdb copy is limited to in-frame clones, with some not included. The sample shows over 90,000 clones, roughly 81% of them seen only once. The material sequenced was blood, taken before dendritic cell vaccination. The TCR originated in a human donor with glioblastoma. The chain carries TRBV19 and TRBJ2-3; perhaps TRBD1 as D (6 bases). The DNA of the CDR3 is TGTGCCAGTAGTATTGAGGGGGGCACAGATACGCAGTATTTT. Its protein product is CASSIEGGTDTQYF. Supplemented by reference TRBV19 and TRBJ2-3, the full variable domain reads DGGITQSPKYLFRKEGQNVTLSCEQNLNHDAMYWYRQDPGQGLRLIYYSQIVNDFQKGDIAEGYSVSREKKESFPLTVTSAQKNPTAFYLCASSIEGGTDTQYFGPGTRLTVL.